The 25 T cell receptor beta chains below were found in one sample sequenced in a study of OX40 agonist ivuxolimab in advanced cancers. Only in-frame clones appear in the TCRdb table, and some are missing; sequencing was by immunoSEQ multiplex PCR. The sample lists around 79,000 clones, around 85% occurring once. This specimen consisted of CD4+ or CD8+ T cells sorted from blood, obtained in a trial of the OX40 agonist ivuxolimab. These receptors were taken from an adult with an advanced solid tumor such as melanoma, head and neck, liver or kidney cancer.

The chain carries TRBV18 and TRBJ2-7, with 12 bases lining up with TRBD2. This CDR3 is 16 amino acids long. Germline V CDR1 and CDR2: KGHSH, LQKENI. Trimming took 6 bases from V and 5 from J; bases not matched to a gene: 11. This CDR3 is CASSFAASGGGHEQYF. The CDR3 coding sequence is TGTGCCAGCTCCTTTGCGGCTAGCGGGGGGGGCCACGAGCAGTACTTC.

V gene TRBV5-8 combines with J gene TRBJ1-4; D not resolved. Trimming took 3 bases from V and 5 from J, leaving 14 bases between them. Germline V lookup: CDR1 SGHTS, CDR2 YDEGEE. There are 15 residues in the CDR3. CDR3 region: CASSWSDRPNEKLFF. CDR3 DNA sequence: TGTGCCAGCAGCTGGTCGGACCGACCCAATGAAAAACTGTTTTTT.

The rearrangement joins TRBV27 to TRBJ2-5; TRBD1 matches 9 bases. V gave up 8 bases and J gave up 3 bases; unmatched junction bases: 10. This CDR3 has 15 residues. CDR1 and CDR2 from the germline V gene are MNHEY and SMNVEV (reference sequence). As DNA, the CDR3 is TGTGCCAGCGGGGTACAGGGGGCAGGCGAAGAGACCCAGTACTTC. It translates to CASGVQGAGEETQYF.

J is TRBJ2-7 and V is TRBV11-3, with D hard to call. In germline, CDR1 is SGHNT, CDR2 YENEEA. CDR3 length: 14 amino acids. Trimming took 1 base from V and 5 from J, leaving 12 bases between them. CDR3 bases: TGTGCCAGCAGCTTAGGCCCAACCGCCCACGAGCAGTACTTC. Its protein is CASSLGPTAHEQYF.

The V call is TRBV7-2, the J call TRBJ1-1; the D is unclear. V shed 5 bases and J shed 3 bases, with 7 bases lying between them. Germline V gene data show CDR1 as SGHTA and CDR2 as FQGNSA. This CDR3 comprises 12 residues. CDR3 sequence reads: CASSRDYTEAFF. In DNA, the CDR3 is TGTGCCAGCAGCCGCGACTACACTGAAGCTTTCTTT.

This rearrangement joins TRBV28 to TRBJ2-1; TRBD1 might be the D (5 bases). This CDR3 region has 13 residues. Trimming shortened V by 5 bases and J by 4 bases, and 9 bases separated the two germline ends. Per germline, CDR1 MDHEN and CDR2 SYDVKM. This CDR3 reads CASSTTGYNEQFF. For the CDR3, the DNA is TGTGCCAGCAGTACTACAGGTTACAATGAGCAGTTCTTC. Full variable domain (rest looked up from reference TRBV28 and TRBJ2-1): DVKVTQSSRYLVKRTGEKVFLECVQDMDHENMFWYRQDPGLGLRLIYFSYDVKMKEKGDIPEGYSVSREKKERFSLILESASTNQTSMYLCASSTTGYNEQFFGPGTRLTVL.

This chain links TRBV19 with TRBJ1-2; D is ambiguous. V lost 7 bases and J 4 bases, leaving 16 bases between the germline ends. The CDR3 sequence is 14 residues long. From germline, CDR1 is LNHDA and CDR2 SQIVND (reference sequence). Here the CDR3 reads CASTPMVGSYGYTF. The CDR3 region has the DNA TGTGCCAGTACCCCAATGGTCGGGAGCTATGGCTACACCTTC.

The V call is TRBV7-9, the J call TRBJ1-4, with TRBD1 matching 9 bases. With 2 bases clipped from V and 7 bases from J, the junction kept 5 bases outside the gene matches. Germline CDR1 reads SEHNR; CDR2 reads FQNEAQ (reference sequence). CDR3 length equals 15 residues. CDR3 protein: CASSLMGTGREKLFF. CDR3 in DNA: TGTGCCAGCAGCTTAATGGGGACAGGGCGTGAAAAACTGTTTTTT.

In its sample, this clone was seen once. Here the CDR3 DNA reads TGCGCCAGCAGCTTGACCACGGGGAGGGAGACTGAAGCTTTCTTT. This sequence encodes CASSLTTGRETEAFF. The rearrangement joins TRBV5-1 to TRBJ1-1; D gene unclear. Germline CDR1 SGHRS, CDR2 YFSETQ. The V gene lost 1 base and the J gene lost 5 bases, with 15 bases spanning the gap. This CDR3 region has 15 residues.

CDR3 bases: TGTGCCAGCAGCGGGACAGGGGGTTACGCTGAAGCTTTCTTT. Its translation: CASSGTGGYAEAFF. The rearrangement links TRBV5-4 to TRBJ1-1; 11 nucleotides align to TRBD1. There are 14 residues in the CDR3. With 4 bases clipped from V and 6 bases from J, the junction kept 5 bases outside the gene matches. The germline V gene has CDR1 SGHNT and CDR2 YYREEE (reference sequence). Supplemented by reference TRBV5-4 and TRBJ1-1, the full variable domain reads ETGVTQSPTHLIKTRGQQVTLRCSSQSGHNTVSWYQQALGQGPQFIFQYYREEENGRGNFPPRFSGLQFPNYSSELNVNALELDDSALYLCASSGTGGYAEAFFGQGTRLTVV.

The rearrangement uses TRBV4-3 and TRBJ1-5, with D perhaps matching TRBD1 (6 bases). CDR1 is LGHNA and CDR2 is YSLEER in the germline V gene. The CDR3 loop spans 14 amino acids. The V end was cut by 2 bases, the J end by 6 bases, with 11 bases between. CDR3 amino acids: CASSQTGQLQPQHF. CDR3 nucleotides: TGCGCCAGCAGCCAAACGGGACAACTTCAGCCCCAGCATTTT.

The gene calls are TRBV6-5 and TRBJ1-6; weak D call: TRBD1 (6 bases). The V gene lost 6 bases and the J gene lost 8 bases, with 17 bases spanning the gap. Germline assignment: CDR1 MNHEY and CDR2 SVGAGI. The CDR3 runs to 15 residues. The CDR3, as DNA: TGTGCCAGCAGCCGCCAACAGGGAGGGGATTCACCCCTCCACTTT. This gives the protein CASSRQQGGDSPLHF.

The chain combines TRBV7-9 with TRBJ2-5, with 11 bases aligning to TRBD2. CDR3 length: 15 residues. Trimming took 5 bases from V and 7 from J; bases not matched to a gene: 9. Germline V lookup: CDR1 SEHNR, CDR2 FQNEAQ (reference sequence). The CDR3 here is CASSTTSGGLRTQYF. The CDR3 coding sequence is TGTGCCAGCAGCACCACTAGCGGGGGCCTCCGGACCCAGTACTTC.

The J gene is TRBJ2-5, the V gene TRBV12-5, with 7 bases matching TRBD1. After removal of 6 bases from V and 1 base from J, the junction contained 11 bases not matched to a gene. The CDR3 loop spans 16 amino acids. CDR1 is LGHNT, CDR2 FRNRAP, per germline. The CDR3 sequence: CASGSAGTAFQETQYF. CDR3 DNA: TGTGCTAGTGGCTCCGCCGGGACAGCCTTCCAAGAGACCCAGTACTTC.

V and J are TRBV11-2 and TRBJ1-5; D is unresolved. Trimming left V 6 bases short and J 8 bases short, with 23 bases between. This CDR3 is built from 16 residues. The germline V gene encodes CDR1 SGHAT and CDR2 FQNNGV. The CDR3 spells CASRYTGSTVIKPQHF. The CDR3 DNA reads TGTGCCAGCAGATACACCGGTTCCACAGTTATCAAGCCCCAGCATTTT.

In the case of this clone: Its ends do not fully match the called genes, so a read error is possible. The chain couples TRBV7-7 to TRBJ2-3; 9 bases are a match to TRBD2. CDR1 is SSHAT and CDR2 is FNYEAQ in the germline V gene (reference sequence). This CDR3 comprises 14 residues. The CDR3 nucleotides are TGTGCTAGCAGCTTAGGCGGGGGGGAAGATACGCAGTATTTT. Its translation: CASSLGGGEDTQYF.

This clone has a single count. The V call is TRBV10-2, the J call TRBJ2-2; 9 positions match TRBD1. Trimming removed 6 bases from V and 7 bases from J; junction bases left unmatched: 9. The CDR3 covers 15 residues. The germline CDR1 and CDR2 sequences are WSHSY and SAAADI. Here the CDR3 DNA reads TGCGCCAGCAGACCGGGACAGGGAGGAATCGGGGAGCTGTTTTTT. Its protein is CASRPGQGGIGELFF.

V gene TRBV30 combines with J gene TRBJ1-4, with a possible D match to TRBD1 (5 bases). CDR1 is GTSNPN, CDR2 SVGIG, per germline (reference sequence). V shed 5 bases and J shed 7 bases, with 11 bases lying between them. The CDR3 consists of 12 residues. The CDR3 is CAWSREGEKLFF. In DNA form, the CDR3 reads TGTGCCTGGTCCAGGGAGGGTGAAAAACTGTTTTTT.

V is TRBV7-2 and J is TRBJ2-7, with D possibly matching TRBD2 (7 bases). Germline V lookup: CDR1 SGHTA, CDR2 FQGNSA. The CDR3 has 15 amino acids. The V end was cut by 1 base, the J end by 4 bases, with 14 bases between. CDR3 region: CASSLEAGQRYEQYF. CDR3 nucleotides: TGTGCCAGCAGCTTAGAAGCGGGACAACGGTACGAGCAGTACTTC.

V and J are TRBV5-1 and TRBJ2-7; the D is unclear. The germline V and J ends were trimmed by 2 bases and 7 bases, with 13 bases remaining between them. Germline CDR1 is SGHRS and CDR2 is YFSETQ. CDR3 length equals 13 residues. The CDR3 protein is CASSFPVSNEQYF. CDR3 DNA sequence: TGCGCCAGCAGCTTTCCCGTGAGCAATGAGCAGTACTTC. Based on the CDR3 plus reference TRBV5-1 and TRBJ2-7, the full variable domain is KAGVTQTPRYLIKTRGQQVTLSCSPISGHRSVSWYQQTPGQGLQFLFEYFSETQRNKGNFPGRFSGRQFSNSRSEMNVSTLELGDSALYLCASSFPVSNEQYFGPGTRLTVT.

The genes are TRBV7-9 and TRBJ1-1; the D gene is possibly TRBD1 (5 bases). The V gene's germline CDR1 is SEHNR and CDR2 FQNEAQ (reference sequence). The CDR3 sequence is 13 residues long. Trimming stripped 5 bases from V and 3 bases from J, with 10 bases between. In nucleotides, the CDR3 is TGTGCCAGCAGCCCAGACAGTGACACTGAAGCTTTCTTT. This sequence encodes CASSPDSDTEAFF.

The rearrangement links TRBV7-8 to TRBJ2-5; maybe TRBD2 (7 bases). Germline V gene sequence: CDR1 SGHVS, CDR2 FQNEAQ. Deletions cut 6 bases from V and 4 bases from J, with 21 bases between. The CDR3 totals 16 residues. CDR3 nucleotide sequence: TGTGCCAGCAGTCTGGAGTGGGGGGGGCCAGGAGAGACCCAGTACTTC. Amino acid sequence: CASSLEWGGPGETQYF.

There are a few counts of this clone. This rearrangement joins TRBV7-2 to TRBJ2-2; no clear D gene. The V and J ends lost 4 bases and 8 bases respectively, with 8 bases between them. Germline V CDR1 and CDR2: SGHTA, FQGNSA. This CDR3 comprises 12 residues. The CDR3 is CASSSTRGELFF. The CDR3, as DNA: TGTGCCAGCAGCTCTACGCGGGGGGAGCTGTTTTTT.

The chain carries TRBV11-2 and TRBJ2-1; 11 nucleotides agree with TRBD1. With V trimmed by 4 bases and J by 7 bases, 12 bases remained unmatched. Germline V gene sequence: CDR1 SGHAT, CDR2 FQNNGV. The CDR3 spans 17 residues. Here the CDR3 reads CASSSGAGTGGWNEQFF. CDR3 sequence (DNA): TGTGCCAGCAGCTCCGGGGCCGGGACAGGGGGGTGGAATGAGCAGTTCTTC.

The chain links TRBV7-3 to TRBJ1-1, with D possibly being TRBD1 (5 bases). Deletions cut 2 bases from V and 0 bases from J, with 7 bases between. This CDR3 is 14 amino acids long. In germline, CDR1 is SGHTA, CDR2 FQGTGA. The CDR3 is CASSLQGLNTEAFF. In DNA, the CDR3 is TGTGCCAGCAGCTTACAGGGCCTGAACACTGAAGCTTTCTTT.